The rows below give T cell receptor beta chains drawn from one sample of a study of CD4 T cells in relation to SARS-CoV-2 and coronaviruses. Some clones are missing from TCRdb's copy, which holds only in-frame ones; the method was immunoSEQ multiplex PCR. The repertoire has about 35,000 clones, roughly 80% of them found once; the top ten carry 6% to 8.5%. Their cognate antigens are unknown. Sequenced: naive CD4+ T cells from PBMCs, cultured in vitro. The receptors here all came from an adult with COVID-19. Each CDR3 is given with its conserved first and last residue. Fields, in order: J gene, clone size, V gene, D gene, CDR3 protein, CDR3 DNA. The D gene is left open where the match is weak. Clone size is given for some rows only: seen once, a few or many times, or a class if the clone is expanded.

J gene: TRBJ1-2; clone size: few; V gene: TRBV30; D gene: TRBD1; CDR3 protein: CAWSVIGGGGYTF; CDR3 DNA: TGTGCCTGGAGTGTAATAGGGGGCGGTGGCTACACCTTC
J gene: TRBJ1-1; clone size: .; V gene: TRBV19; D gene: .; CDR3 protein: CASSIALNTEAFF; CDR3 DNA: TGTGCCAGTAGTATCGCCCTGAACACTGAAGCTTTCTTT
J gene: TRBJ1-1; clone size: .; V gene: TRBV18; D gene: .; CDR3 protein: CASSPGSGLPEAFF; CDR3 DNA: TGTGCCAGCTCACCCGGTTCGGGATTGCCTGAAGCTTTCTTT
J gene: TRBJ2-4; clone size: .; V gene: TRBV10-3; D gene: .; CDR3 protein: CAISEGPLGNIQYF; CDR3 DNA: TGTGCCATCAGTGAAGGTCCCCTCGGAAACATTCAGTACTTC
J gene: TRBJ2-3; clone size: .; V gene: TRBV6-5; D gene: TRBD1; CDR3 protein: CASRHKGGPTDTQYF; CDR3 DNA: TGTGCCAGCAGGCACAAAGGGGGCCCAACAGATACGCAGTATTTT
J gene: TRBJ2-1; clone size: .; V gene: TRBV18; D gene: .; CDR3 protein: CASSPPFGTVNEQFF; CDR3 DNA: TGTGCCAGCTCACCACCGTTCGGGACCGTCAATGAGCAGTTCTTC
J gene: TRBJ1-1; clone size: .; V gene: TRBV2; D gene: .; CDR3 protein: CASREEDTEAFF; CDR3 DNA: TGTGCCAGCAGGGAGGAGGACACTGAAGCTTTCTTT
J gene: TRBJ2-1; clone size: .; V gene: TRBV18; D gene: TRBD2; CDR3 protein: CASSPRLAGANEQFF; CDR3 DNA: TGTGCCAGCTCACCACGACTAGCGGGAGCCAATGAGCAGTTCTTC
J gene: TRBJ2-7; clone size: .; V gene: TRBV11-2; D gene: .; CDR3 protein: CASSLDWGTFGYEQYF; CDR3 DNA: TGTGCCAGCAGCTTAGATTGGGGGACCTTTGGCTACGAGCAGTACTTC
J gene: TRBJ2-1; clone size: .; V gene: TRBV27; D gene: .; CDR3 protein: CASSPGSYNEQFF; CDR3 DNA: TGTGCCAGCAGTCCAGGATCCTACAATGAGCAGTTCTTC
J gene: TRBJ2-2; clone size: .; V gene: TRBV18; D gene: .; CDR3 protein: CASSPVKGTNTGELFF; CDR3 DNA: TGTGCCAGCTCACCGGTGAAGGGCACGAACACCGGGGAGCTGTTTTTT